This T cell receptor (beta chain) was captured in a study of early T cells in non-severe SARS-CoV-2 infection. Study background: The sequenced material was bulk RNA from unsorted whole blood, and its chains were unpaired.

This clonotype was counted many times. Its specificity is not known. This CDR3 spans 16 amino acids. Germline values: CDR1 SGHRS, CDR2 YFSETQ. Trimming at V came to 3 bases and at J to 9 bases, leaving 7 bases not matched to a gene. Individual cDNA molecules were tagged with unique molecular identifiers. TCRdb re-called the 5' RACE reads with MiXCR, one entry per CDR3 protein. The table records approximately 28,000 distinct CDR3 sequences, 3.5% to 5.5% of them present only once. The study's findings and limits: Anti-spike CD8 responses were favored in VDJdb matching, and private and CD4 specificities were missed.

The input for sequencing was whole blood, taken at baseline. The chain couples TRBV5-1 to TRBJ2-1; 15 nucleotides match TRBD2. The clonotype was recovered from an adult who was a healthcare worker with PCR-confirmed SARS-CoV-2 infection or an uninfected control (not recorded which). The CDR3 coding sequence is TGCGCCAGCAGCTCTGGGACTAGCGGGAGGATGGGTGAGCAGTTCTTC. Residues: CASSSGTSGRMGEQFF.